This T cell receptor beta chain originates from a study of PD-L1 blockade in urothelial cancer. Study as a whole: Men with urothelial cancer arising in the bladder made up about 90% of the roughly 29 patients. Blood was evaluated 3 weeks (second dose) and 6 weeks after therapy began.

V lost 8 bases and J lost 3; bases outside the gene matches: 6. CDR3 length: 14 amino acids. Looked up from germline, CDR1 is MDHEN and CDR2 is SYDVKM. Method: immunoSEQ multiplex PCR; TCRdb's copy keeps in-frame clones and lacks some. The repertoire holds 75,000 to 95,000 clones, with approximately 90% as singletons. Findings of the study overall: Prediction of better survival came from below-median pretreatment blood TCR clonality. Those with durable benefit had larger increases in tumor-associated blood clones at 3 weeks.

As for time point: peripheral blood 6 weeks after treatment start. This clone was observed once. Its specificity is not known. This TCR was recovered from a woman aged 80 or over with urothelial cancer. Sequences were derived from PBMCs, sampled around atezolizumab (anti-PD-L1) treatment. The chain recombines TRBV28 with TRBJ2-1; 8 positions agree with TRBD1. The CDR3 protein is CASGDRGFYNEQFF. CDR3 sequence (DNA): TGTGCCAGCGGTGACAGGGGCTTCTACAATGAGCAGTTCTTC.